This is a list of T cell receptor beta chains from one sample in a study of OX40 agonist ivuxolimab in advanced cancers. The assay was immunoSEQ multiplex PCR, and TCRdb's table has in-frame clones only and misses some. The sample consists of 65,000 to 80,000 clones, approximately 88% of them appearing once. Source: CD4+ or CD8+ T cells sorted from blood, taken in a trial of the OX40 agonist ivuxolimab. Source of these receptors: an adult with an advanced solid tumor such as melanoma, head and neck, liver or kidney cancer. The CDR3 runs from the conserved cysteine through the conserved F or W. D genes are given only for firm matches. For some rows the clone size is stated as once, few or many, or as a class when expanded; others skip it.

>TRBJ1-1|.|.|TRBV23-1
TGCGCCAGCAGTCAATCCCCACAGGGGAACACTGAAGCTTTCTTT
CASSQSPQGNTEAFF
>TRBJ1-5|.|.|TRBV7-2
TGTGCCAGCAGCTTACCGGGGAACAATCAGCCCCAGCATTTT
CASSLPGNNQPQHF
>TRBJ1-3|once|.|TRBV7-2
TGTGCCAGCAGCCCGGACAGCGGACGAAACACCATATATTTT
CASSPDSGRNTIYF
>TRBJ1-1|.|TRBD1|TRBV28
TGTGCCAGCACCGCTCCGGGACAGGGAAGGGCCACTGAAGCTTTCTTT
CASTAPGQGRATEAFF
>TRBJ2-4|.|.|TRBV27
TGTGCCAGCAGTTTTAGGCCGAACATTCAGTACTTC
CASSFRPNIQYF
>TRBJ2-5|.|TRBD2|TRBV29-1
TGCAGCTTTCGGACTAGCGCTTCTGGCGGGGAGACCCAGTACTTC
CSFRTSASGGETQYF
>TRBJ2-7|.|TRBD1|TRBV12-5
TGTGCTAGTGGACAGGGGGCTTCCTACGAGCAGTACTTC
CASGQGASYEQYF
>TRBJ1-5|.|.|TRBV28
TGTGCCAGCAGTTCCGCCGAGGAGGGTAGCAATCAGCCCCAGCATTTT
CASSSAEEGSNQPQHF
>TRBJ1-2|.|TRBD1|TRBV6-1
TGTGCCAGCAGTGAACTAGACAGGGGTCGAGGCTACACCTTC
CASSELDRGRGYTF
>TRBJ2-2|.|.|TRBV4-2
TGTGCCAGCAGCCAAGATACCGGATCTGTTGGTTCCGGGGAGCTGTTTTTT
CASSQDTGSVGSGELFF